The 15 T cell receptor beta chains listed next were all sequenced from one sample in a study of control samples from healthy donors and cancer patients. TCRdb's copy holds only in-frame clones and misses some; the assay was immunoSEQ multiplex PCR. The sample lists roughly 80,000 clones, around nine tenths occurring once. The sequencing sample was made of blood. These receptors all come from a woman aged 45-65 years in good health.

V gene TRBV3-1 (or the pseudogene TRBV3-2) combines with J gene TRBJ2-7, with a tentative D call TRBD1 (5 bases). Trimming removed 4 bases from V and 2 bases from J, with 9 bases in between. Germline CDR1 is LGHDT and CDR2 is YNNKEL (reference sequence). This CDR3 spans 13 amino acids. The CDR3 DNA reads TGTGCCAGCAGCCCCAGGGAAACCTACGAGCAGTACTTC. This encodes CASSPRETYEQYF.

V gene TRBV19 combines with J gene TRBJ1-4; 8 bases fit TRBD1. Germline-derived CDR1 and CDR2 are LNHDA and SQIVND (reference sequence). The CDR3 covers 15 residues. With V trimmed by 5 bases and J by 8 bases, 10 bases remained unmatched. Here the CDR3 reads CASSPPGGEAEKLFF. The CDR3 DNA is TGTGCCAGTAGTCCCCCAGGGGGCGAAGCCGAAAAACTGTTTTTT.

The V call is TRBV19, the J call TRBJ2-4, with 11 bases identical to TRBD2. V dropped 2 bases and J dropped 4; count of bases not matched to a gene: 4. Germline CDR1 LNHDA, CDR2 SQIVND (reference sequence). The CDR3 loop spans 16 amino acids. CDR3 region: CASSIRVAGGKNIQYF. The CDR3, as DNA: TGTGCCAGTAGTATAAGGGTAGCGGGGGGGAAAAACATTCAGTACTTC.

The rearrangement links TRBV18 to TRBJ1-4; 8 bases fit TRBD1. The CDR3 totals 17 residues. The J segment lost 0 bases and the V segment lost 3 bases, leaving 6 bases of the junction unmatched. Germline V gives CDR1 KGHSH, CDR2 LQKENI. The CDR3 spells CASSPLQGDATNEKLFF. The CDR3 nucleotides read TGTGCCAGCTCACCTTTACAGGGGGATGCAACTAATGAAAAACTGTTTTTT. Variable domain in full (rest from reference TRBV18 and TRBJ1-4): NAGVMQNPRHLVRRRGQEARLRCSPMKGHSHVYWYRQLPEEGLKFMVYLQKENIIDESGMPKERFSAEFPKEGPSILRIQQVVRGDSAAYFCASSPLQGDATNEKLFFGSGTQLSVL.

The chain links TRBV14 to TRBJ2-7, with D unclear. This CDR3 comprises 11 residues. Germline CDR1 is SGHDN and CDR2 is FVKESK. V lost 1 base to trimming and J lost 7 bases, with 5 bases between them. CDR3 nucleotides: TGTGCCAGCAGCCAAGGGCAGGAGCAGTACTTC. As protein: CASSQGQEQYF.

This clone is a singleton in its sample. This chain connects TRBV19 to TRBJ2-7, with D unclear. Germline CDR1 and CDR2: LNHDA and SQIVND (reference sequence). V was shortened by 3 bases and J by 5 bases, with 8 bases between the two germline ends. The CDR3 length is 12 residues. In nucleotides, the CDR3 is TGTGCCAGTAGTATTGGGCTGAACGAGCAGTACTTC. This encodes CASSIGLNEQYF.

This clone has only a few counts. The chain is built from TRBV24-1 and TRBJ2-1; weak D call: TRBD1 (6 bases). This CDR3 is built from 11 residues. V was shortened by 6 bases and J by 7 bases, with 6 bases between the two germline ends. Germline-derived CDR1 and CDR2 are KGHDR and SFDVKD. CDR3 bases: TGTGCCACCAGTCAGGGGAATGAGCAGTTCTTC. This gives the protein CATSQGNEQFF.

The DNA for the CDR3 is TGTGCCAGCAGCCTTCGGGTAATAGCGGGGGGTATCGGCACCGGGGAGCTGTTTTTT. It is translated as CASSLRVIAGGIGTGELFF. V is TRBV5-4 and J is TRBJ2-2; the match to TRBD2 covers 10 bases. The V gene end was trimmed by 4 bases and the J gene end by 4 bases; junction bases not matched to a gene: 16. Germline V gives CDR1 SGHNT, CDR2 YYREEE (reference sequence). This CDR3 is built from 19 residues. The full variable domain, its missing parts supplied by reference TRBV5-4 and TRBJ2-2, is ETGVTQSPTHLIKTRGQQVTLRCSSQSGHNTVSWYQQALGQGPQFIFQYYREEENGRGNFPPRFSGLQFPNYSSELNVNALELDDSALYLCASSLRVIAGGIGTGELFFGEGSRLTVL.

This chain joins TRBV19 and TRBJ1-2; possibly TRBD1 for D (5 bases). Germline V CDR1 and CDR2: LNHDA, SQIVND (reference sequence). The CDR3 spans 17 residues. Trimming stripped 6 bases from V and 8 bases from J, with 28 bases between. CDR3 sequence reads: CASSPSFTTGTTAGYTF. The CDR3 DNA sequence: TGTGCCAGTAGCCCCTCCTTTACCACCGGGACGACAGCGGGCTACACCTTC.

This rearrangement joins TRBV7-2 to TRBJ1-2; tentative D call: TRBD1 (5 bases). The CDR3 is 14 residues long. Germline assignment: CDR1 SGHTA and CDR2 FQGNSA. Trimming cost V 8 bases and J 1 base, with 14 bases left between them. The DNA of the CDR3 is TGTGCCAGCTTTTTGGGGAGGGGTAACTATGGCTACACCTTC. It translates to CASFLGRGNYGYTF. Full variable domain (rest looked up from reference TRBV7-2 and TRBJ1-2): GAGVSQSPSNKVTEKGKDVELRCDPISGHTALYWYRQSLGQGLEFLIYFQGNSAPDKSGLPSDRFSAERTGGSVSTLTIQRTQQEDSAVYLCASFLGRGNYGYTFGSGTRLTVV.

The V and J genes are TRBV5-1 and TRBJ2-1; TRBD2 might be the D (7 bases). The length of the CDR3 is 14 residues. V was pared by 4 bases and J by 9 bases, with 17 bases between. Germline CDR1 is SGHRS and CDR2 is YFSETQ. The CDR3 DNA reads TGCGCCAGCAGCCCCACTCGCGGGGGCGGTGAGCAGTTCTTC. Translation: CASSPTRGGGEQFF.

In this sample, this clone turned up once. The rearrangement links TRBV5-8 to TRBJ1-1; D call uncertain. This CDR3 spans 12 amino acids. Germline V gene lookup returns CDR1 SGHTS and CDR2 YDEGEE. V was pared by 1 base and J by 10 bases, with 11 bases between. The CDR3 bases are TGTGCCAGCAGCTTGTATTTCACGGGAGCTTTCTTT. Translation gives CASSLYFTGAFF.

The chain is built from TRBV7-9 and TRBJ1-3; D might be TRBD1 (5 bases). This CDR3 region has 14 residues. V gave up 6 bases and J gave up 7 bases, with 16 bases separating them. The V gene's germline CDR1 is SEHNR and CDR2 FQNEAQ (reference sequence). DNA for the CDR3: TGTGCCAGCAGTTCTGGACGGGGCCAGAACACCATATATTTT. Protein product: CASSSGRGQNTIYF. Filled out from reference TRBV7-9 and TRBJ1-3, the complete variable domain reads DTGVSQNPRHKITKRGQNVTFRCDPISEHNRLYWYRQTLGQGPEFLTYFQNEAQLEKSRLLSDRFSAERPKGSFSTLEIQRTEQGDSAMYLCASSSGRGQNTIYFGEGSWLTVV.

The chain recombines TRBV6-4 with TRBJ1-3; no firm D call. The CDR3 runs 15 residues. The V gene's germline CDR1 is MRHNA and CDR2 SNTAGT. With 7 bases removed from V and 1 base from J, the gap between germline ends came to 14 bases. The CDR3, as DNA: TGTGCCAGCAATTCGCTAGGGAGTTCTGGAAACACCATATATTTT. Protein sequence: CASNSLGSSGNTIYF.

V gene TRBV10-3 combines with J gene TRBJ1-1; D might be TRBD1 (6 bases). In germline, CDR1 is ENHRY, CDR2 SYGVKD. Trimming removed 4 bases at V and 5 bases at J, with 17 bases between. The CDR3 has 15 amino acids. For the CDR3, the DNA is TGTGCCATCAGTGGAACGGCAGGGGATGATACTGAAGCTTTCTTT. It codes for CAISGTAGDDTEAFF.